This T cell receptor (beta chain) appears in the sequencing data of a study of shared clonotypes between healthy human individuals. Background on the study: CD4 naive cells filled three plates per donor, CD4 memory three, CD8 naive two and CD8 memory one.

V was trimmed by 5 bases and J by 5 bases, leaving 12 bases between them. The CDR3 sequence is 13 residues long. CDR1 is MNHEY, CDR2 SVGAGI, per germline. Both subsets, CD45RA+ naive and CD45RA-negative memory, were split from the CD4+ cells. Sequencing used immunoSEQ multiplex PCR; TCRdb keeps in-frame clones, though not all of them. Of roughly 2.6 million clones listed, approximately 94% are singletons. The source material was naive CD4+ T cells sorted from blood. Subset meaning: CD45RA+ positively selected. The clonotype comes from a man between 18 and 29 years old in good health. V and J are TRBV6-5 and TRBJ1-2, with no clear D. CDR3 in DNA: TGTGCCAGCAGTCCCCTGGACCGGTATGGCTACACCTTC. Translated: CASSPLDRYGYTF.